Sequencing of this T cell receptor beta chain was carried out in a study of response to subunit inactivated influenza vaccine. Germline CDR1 is SEHNR and CDR2 is FQNEAQ (reference sequence). V gave up 5 bases and J gave up 7 bases; unmatched junction bases: 7. The length of the CDR3 is 13 residues. Each CDR3 protein is one row after TCRdb ran MiXCR on the RT-PCR reads. The sample lists 600,000 to 700,000 distinct CDR3 sequences, around 13% occurring once. Sequences were derived from PBMCs from blood, sampled less than 15 days before vaccination. J is TRBJ2-7 and V is TRBV7-9; 8 bases are a match to TRBD2. This receptor was taken from a man aged 50 to 60 who received an inactivated influenza vaccine. CDR3 sequence reads: CASSDTSGGEQYF. CDR3 nucleotides: TGTGCCAGCAGCGATACTAGCGGAGGGGAGCAGTACTTC.